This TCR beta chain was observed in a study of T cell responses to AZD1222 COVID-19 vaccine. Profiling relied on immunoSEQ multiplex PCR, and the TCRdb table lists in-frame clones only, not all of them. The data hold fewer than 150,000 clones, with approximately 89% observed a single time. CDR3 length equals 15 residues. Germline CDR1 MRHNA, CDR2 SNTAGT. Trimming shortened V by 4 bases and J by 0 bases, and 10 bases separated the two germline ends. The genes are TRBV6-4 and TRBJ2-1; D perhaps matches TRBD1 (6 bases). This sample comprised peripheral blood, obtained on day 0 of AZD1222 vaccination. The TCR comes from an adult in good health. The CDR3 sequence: CASSVEGDSYNEQFF. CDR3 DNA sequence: TGTGCCAGCAGTGTTGAGGGGGACTCCTACAATGAGCAGTTCTTC.